What follows are 15 T cell receptor beta chains derived from one specimen sequenced in a study of T cells in Graves' hyperthyroidism and ophthalmopathy. What was amplified from RNA transcripts were TCR beta CDR3 regions. HTBI primers were used for first-round RT-PCR of the TCR CDR3. A single record per CDR3 protein comes from TCRdb applying MiXCR to the multiplex PCR reads. The table includes over 250,000 distinct CDR3 sequences, roughly an eighth detected once. Sequenced input: blood. The receptors were gathered from a woman aged 40 to 50 with Graves' ophthalmopathy.

This clonotype was counted ten times or more. The rearrangement joins TRBV7-8 to TRBJ1-2; maybe TRBD1 (6 bases). Germline CDR1 reads SGHVS; CDR2 reads FQNEAQ. CDR3 length equals 16 residues. The ends were cut back, 5 bases at V and 0 bases at J, with 16 bases in the middle. In DNA, the CDR3 is TGTGCCAGCAGCGCAGAGGCGGGGGGCCCTAACTATGGCTACACCTTC. This gives the protein CASSAEAGGPNYGYTF.

About this clonotype: With a much larger clone just one base away, this may be a read error. The chain carries TRBV29-1 and TRBJ2-5; a weak D match, TRBD2 (7 bases). Trimming removed 8 bases at V and 5 bases at J, with 18 bases between. Germline V gives CDR1 SQVTM, CDR2 ANQGSEA. The CDR3 has 13 residues. The CDR3 reads CSSRRGTRETQYF. CDR3 in DNA: TGCAGCTCACGGCGGGGGACAAGGGAGACCCAGTACTTC.

This clonotype was seen many times. The genes are TRBV10-3 and TRBJ1-6; D gene ambiguous. V dropped 3 bases and J dropped 6 bases, with 9 bases sitting between them. The CDR3 totals 14 residues. Germline V CDR1 and CDR2: ENHRY, SYGVKD. CDR3 loop: CAISDSFGNSPLHF. CDR3 bases: TGTGCCATCAGTGATTCATTTGGTAATTCACCCCTCCACTTT.

This clonotype was seen a handful of times. This chain uses TRBV12-5 with TRBJ1-4, with 8 bases identical to TRBD1. The length of the CDR3 is 16 residues. The germline CDR1 and CDR2 sequences are LGHNT and FRNRAP. Trimming took 0 bases from V and 7 from J; bases not matched to a gene: 7. DNA of the CDR3: TGTGCTAGTGGTTTGGTACAAGACAGGGGTCCTGAAAAACTGTTTTTT. It yields the protein CASGLVQDRGPEKLFF.

Ten or more counts support this clonotype. The chain uses TRBV3-1 and TRBJ1-1; tentatively, D is TRBD1 (6 bases). V dropped 4 bases and J dropped 3 bases, with 12 bases sitting between them. Germline CDR1 and CDR2: LGHDT and YNNKEL (reference sequence). The CDR3 contains 14 residues. The CDR3: CASSPRGRDTEAFF. CDR3 nucleotide sequence: TGTGCCAGCAGCCCAAGGGGGAGGGACACTGAAGCTTTCTTT.

This clonotype was observed a single time. One junction end does not reproduce the germline sequence, and a read error may be involved. V and J are TRBV5-1 and TRBJ1-4; no clear D. Germline lookup yields CDR1 SGHRS and CDR2 YFSETQ. The CDR3 is 16 amino acids. Here the CDR3 DNA reads TGCGCCAGCGGCTTGGAACAGCGGTACGGGAATGAAAAACTGTTTTTT. Translated, it gives CASGLEQRYGNEKLFF.

This clonotype showed up many times. The DNA of the CDR3 is TGTGCCAGCAGCTTAGAACATTCCGAGCAGTACTTC. It specifies CASSLEHSEQYF. The V and J genes are TRBV11-3 and TRBJ2-7; D unclear. V shed 0 bases and J shed 6 bases, with 6 bases lying between them. The CDR3 is 12 amino acids. Looked up from germline, CDR1 is SGHNT and CDR2 is YENEEA.

In this sample, this clonotype turned up many times. The chain is built from TRBV2 and TRBJ1-5, with D unclear. The CDR3 runs to 16 residues. V lost 3 bases and J lost 1, with 13 bases in between. Germline loops: CDR1 SNHLY, CDR2 FYNNEI. CDR3 sequence reads: CASSEWGAWSNQPQHF. CDR3 in DNA: TGTGCCAGCAGTGAGTGGGGTGCCTGGAGCAATCAGCCCCAGCATTTT.

This rearrangement joins TRBV3-1 to TRBJ2-1; TRBD2 is a possible D gene (6 bases). V shed 2 bases and J shed 3 bases, with 26 bases lying between them. Germline lookup yields CDR1 LGHDT and CDR2 YNNKEL (reference sequence). The CDR3 sequence is 20 residues long. The CDR3 loop is CASSQSWRASVTLGYNEQFF. The CDR3 DNA follows: TGTGCCAGCAGCCAATCCTGGCGGGCTAGCGTAACATTGGGCTACAATGAGCAGTTCTTC.

This chain connects TRBV19 to TRBJ1-1; the D is unclear. CDR1 and CDR2 (germline): LNHDA, SQIVND (reference sequence). This CDR3 comprises 13 residues. V was clipped by 5 bases and J by 1 base, with 8 bases between them. CDR3 protein: CASSFQRNTEAFF. The CDR3 bases are TGTGCCAGTAGTTTTCAGCGGAACACTGAAGCTTTCTTT.

At least ten counts were recorded for this clonotype. This may arise from a read error, as a much more abundant clone is one base away. This sequence joins TRBV11-2 and TRBJ2-5; D not certain. CDR1 SGHAT and CDR2 FQNNGV come from the germline V gene. Trimming shortened V by 8 bases and J by 1 base, and 2 bases separated the two germline ends. The CDR3 consists of 10 residues. This CDR3 is CASGQETQYF. Written as DNA, the CDR3 is TGTGCCAGCGGCCAAGAGACCCAGTACTTC.

This clonotype was detected ten times or more. This chain uses TRBV7-8 with TRBJ1-4, with D perhaps matching TRBD1 (5 bases). The CDR3 extends over 14 amino acids. Germline V lookup: CDR1 SGHVS, CDR2 FQNEAQ. The V end lost 1 base, the J end lost 7 bases, and 10 bases lay between the germline ends. The CDR3 DNA follows: TGTGCCAGCAGCTTAGTTAGCAGGGTTGAAAAACTGTTTTTT. Translation gives CASSLVSRVEKLFF.

This clonotype was found many times. The rearrangement links TRBV12-3 or TRBV12-4 to TRBJ1-1, with D possibly being TRBD1 (5 bases). The CDR3 runs to 13 residues. The V gene lost 7 bases and the J gene lost 4 bases, with 13 bases spanning the gap. CDR3 sequence: CASTSRGSTEAFF. The CDR3 DNA sequence: TGTGCCAGCACCTCTCGGGGGAGCACTGAAGCTTTCTTT.

This chain uses TRBV6-1 with TRBJ1-1; TRBD1 might be the D (6 bases). The ends were cut back, 8 bases at V and 3 bases at J, with 10 bases in the middle. Germline CDR1 reads MNHNS; CDR2 reads SASEGT. This CDR3 comprises 12 residues. CDR3 region: CASDTGYTEAFF. The CDR3 bases are TGTGCCAGCGACACAGGGTACACTGAAGCTTTCTTT.

Points on this clonotype: A read error may explain this, as a much larger clone is one base away. The chain joins TRBV20-1 to TRBJ2-7; D remains ambiguous. Trimming removed 4 bases at V and 9 bases at J, with 13 bases between. CDR3 length: 11 amino acids. CDR1 and CDR2 from the germline V gene are DFQATT and SNEGSKA (reference sequence). CDR3 DNA: TGCAGTGCTAAGACGTTTAACGGGCAGTACTTC. Its translation: CSAKTFNGQYF.